A selection of T cell receptor beta chains follows, all from one sample in a study of human T cells and chemical hapten exposure. TCRdb called the 5' RACE reads again in MiXCR, with one record for every CDR3 protein. The sample consists of 110,000 or so distinct CDR3 sequences, around 20% of them appearing once. Receptors originate from a human donor in good health. CDR3s include the opening cysteine and the closing phenylalanine or tryptophan. D genes are given only for firm matches. Only some rows state a clone size, as once, few, many or a class for expanded clones.

length,size,D,J,V,DNA,CDR3
14,few,TRBD1,TRBJ1-5,TRBV12-3/TRBV12-4,TGTGCCAGCAGCCATTCAGACAGGGTTCAGCCCCAGCATTTT,CASSHSDRVQPQHF
14,NA,NA,TRBJ1-1,TRBV5-4,TGTGCCAGCAGCTTTGGACTCCTGAACACTGAAGCTTTCTTT,CASSFGLLNTEAFF
12,NA,NA,TRBJ2-7,TRBV25-1,TGTGCCAGCAATGGTAACTCGTACGAGCAGTACTTC,CASNGNSYEQYF
13,few,TRBD1,TRBJ2-4,TRBV28,TGTGCCAGCAGTCCGGGACAGAAAAACATTCAGTACTTC,CASSPGQKNIQYF
16,few,TRBD2,TRBJ2-7,TRBV5-1,TGCGCCAGCAGCTGGGGGATTAGCGGGAGTATCGACGAGCAGTACTTC,CASSWGISGSIDEQYF
15,few,NA,TRBJ2-1,TRBV10-3,TGTGCCATCAGTGAGACATTAACTAGGGGCGATGAGCAGTTCTTC,CAISETLTRGDEQFF
14,few,TRBD2,TRBJ2-3,TRBV29-1,TGCAGCCTTGCTGGGAGGGCCAACGGAGATACGCAGTATTTT,CSLAGRANGDTQYF
14,NA,NA,TRBJ2-1,TRBV9,TGTGCCAGCAGCGTAGACAAGGGCCGGAATGAGCAGTTCTTC,CASSVDKGRNEQFF
22,NA,NA,TRBJ1-6,TRBV9,TGTGCCAGCAGCCAGGCGTCAGCCGGCCTCACTATCCCCCCTACCGATAATTCACCCCTCCACTTT,CASSQASAGLTIPPTDNSPLHF
13,NA,NA,TRBJ2-7,TRBV7-6,TGTGCCAGCAGCCCTCAGGACGGCTACGAGCAGTACTTC,CASSPQDGYEQYF
17,NA,TRBD2,TRBJ2-2,TRBV3-1,TGTGCCAGCAGCCGGGTCGGGCTAGCGGATAACACCGGGGAGCTGTTTTTT,CASSRVGLADNTGELFF
13,NA,NA,TRBJ2-1,TRBV18,TGTGCCAGCTTGTCGGACAGAAACAATGAGCAGTTCTTC,CASLSDRNNEQFF
14,few,NA,TRBJ1-2,TRBV12-3/TRBV12-4,TGTGCCAGCAGTCCCGGGATTATTAACTATGGCTACACCTTC,CASSPGIINYGYTF
15,few,NA,TRBJ1-1,TRBV5-1,TGCGCCAGCAGCTCTCGCGGGACACAGAACACTGAAGCTTTCTTT,CASSSRGTQNTEAFF
14,NA,TRBD1,TRBJ2-7,TRBV6-1,TGTGCCAGCACCGTCACAGGGGGGAACTACGAGCAGTACTTC,CASTVTGGNYEQYF
14,few,NA,TRBJ2-7,TRBV11-1,TGTGCCAGCAGCTTCCGCCGGTCCTCCTACGAGCAGTACTTC,CASSFRRSSYEQYF
15,NA,NA,TRBJ2-7,TRBV6-6,TGTGCCAGCAGTTATCCTCTGACCCAGGGTGACGAGCAGTACTTC,CASSYPLTQGDEQYF
14,few,TRBD1,TRBJ1-1,TRBV18,TGTGCCAGCTCATCGGACAGGGTGAACACTGAAGCTTTCTTT,CASSSDRVNTEAFF
15,few,TRBD2,TRBJ2-1,TRBV15,TGTGCCACCAGCAGAGATTTCACTAGCGGTAATGAGCAGTTCTTC,CATSRDFTSGNEQFF
14,NA,NA,TRBJ2-1,TRBV27,TGTGCCAGCAGTTCCGAGGGGGGTTACAATGAGCAGTTCTTC,CASSSEGGYNEQFF
13,NA,NA,TRBJ2-3,TRBV29-1,TGCAGCGTTGACAGCCAGGGAACAGATACGCAGTATTTT,CSVDSQGTDTQYF
15,few,NA,TRBJ1-4,TRBV28,TGTGCCAGCAGTTTAGGCGGGACCTTTAATGAAAAACTGTTTTTT,CASSLGGTFNEKLFF
14,many,NA,TRBJ1-2,TRBV29-1,TGCAGCGTATGGGGAGCAGACTCTAACTATGGCTACACCTTC,CSVWGADSNYGYTF
15,NA,TRBD2,TRBJ2-1,TRBV7-2,TGTGCCAGCAGCTTAGGGGCTAGCGGGAGAGCGTGGCAGTTCTTC,CASSLGASGRAWQFF
14,NA,NA,TRBJ1-6,TRBV5-4,TGTGCCAGCAGCTATACCGATCTTAATTCACCCCTCCACTTT,CASSYTDLNSPLHF
13,few,NA,TRBJ2-2,TRBV20-1,TGCAGTGCCGAGCGAGCGAACACCGGGGAGCTGTTTTTT,CSAERANTGELFF
15,few,TRBD1,TRBJ2-1,TRBV4-1,TGCGCCAGCAGCCAAGTAGACAGGGGGCACGATGAGCAGTTCTTC,CASSQVDRGHDEQFF
17,few,TRBD2,TRBJ2-4,TRBV3-1,TGTGCCAGCAGCCGCTCCGGGACTAGCTTAAGCAAAAACATTCAGTACTTC,CASSRSGTSLSKNIQYF
14,many,NA,TRBJ2-3,TRBV27,TGTGCCAGCAGTTTGGGTAGTCGGACAGATACGCAGTATTTT,CASSLGSRTDTQYF
16,NA,TRBD2,TRBJ2-3,TRBV7-9,TGTGCCAGCAGCTTAGGGGTAGCGGGGCCCACAGATACGCAGTATTTT,CASSLGVAGPTDTQYF
16,few,NA,TRBJ1-5,TRBV12-3/TRBV12-4,TGTGCCAGCAGTTTATCCAGGGGCCCCAGCAATCAGCCCCAGCATTTT,CASSLSRGPSNQPQHF
15,NA,NA,TRBJ2-1,TRBV29-1,TGCAGCCCATACGGCCCCTACAGCTCCTACAATGAGCAGTTCTTC,CSPYGPYSSYNEQFF
13,few,TRBD1,TRBJ2-5,TRBV18,TGTGCCAGCTCACGACGGGACAGTGAGACCCAGTACTTC,CASSRRDSETQYF
13,once,NA,TRBJ2-7,TRBV5-5,TGTGCCAGCAGCACCAGGGGCTCTAGGGAGCAGTACTTC,CASSTRGSREQYF
14,few,NA,TRBJ2-2,TRBV28,TGTGCCAGCAGTTTCTTAGTCGACACCGGGGAGCTGTTTTTT,CASSFLVDTGELFF
14,few,NA,TRBJ1-2,TRBV6-1,TGTGCCAGCAGCGAACATAGAAATCTTAGGGGCTACACCTTC,CASSEHRNLRGYTF
14,few,TRBD1,TRBJ1-1,TRBV28,TGTGCCAGCTATACCCCAGGGGGAACGGCTGAAGCTTTCTTT,CASYTPGGTAEAFF
19,few,TRBD1,TRBJ2-6,TRBV19,TGTGCCAGTAGTCTGTTATTAGGGACAGACTTTGAGGGGGCCAACGTCCTGACTTTC,CASSLLLGTDFEGANVLTF
13,few,NA,TRBJ2-7,TRBV29-1,TGCAGCGTTGAATTGCGACCGTCGTACGAGCAGTACTTC,CSVELRPSYEQYF
14,few,TRBD1,TRBJ1-1,TRBV5-1,TGCGCCAGCAGCACCGACAGGGTTGGCACTGAAGCTTTCTTT,CASSTDRVGTEAFF
14,NA,NA,TRBJ2-2,TRBV3-1,TGTGCCAGCAGCTACCGGTCACGAGCCGGGGAGCTGTTTTTT,CASSYRSRAGELFF
15,few,NA,TRBJ1-6,TRBV3-1,TGTGCCAGCAGCCAAGAGCCGGGTCGGAATTCACCCCTCCACTTT,CASSQEPGRNSPLHF
18,NA,NA,TRBJ2-4,TRBV21-1,TGTGCCAGCACCTCGGACAGGGCTGGACGATGGGCCAAAAACATTCAGTACTTC,CASTSDRAGRWAKNIQYF
13,NA,NA,TRBJ1-1,TRBV28,TGTGCCAGCAGGTTTGAGTCTGACACTGAAGCTTTCTTT,CASRFESDTEAFF
15,few,NA,TRBJ2-5,TRBV28,TGTGCCAGCAGTTTCCAACAGGGTATACAAGAGACCCAGTACTTC,CASSFQQGIQETQYF
15,few,NA,TRBJ1-1,TRBV29-1,TGCAGCGTTGATTTCGGCGCGGTTGGGAACACTGAAGCTTTCTTT,CSVDFGAVGNTEAFF
12,few,NA,TRBJ2-5,TRBV7-9,TGTGCCAGCAGGCTAACTGAAGAGACCCAGTACTTC,CASRLTEETQYF
22,NA,NA,TRBJ2-6,TRBV27,TGTGCCAGCAGCCCTACGACGGGACCCATGGCAGCAAAAGTCTCTGGGGCCAACGTCCTGACTTTC,CASSPTTGPMAAKVSGANVLTF
17,many,TRBD2,TRBJ2-3,TRBV9,TGTGCCAGCAGCGTCCCTCGACCGATCCCGGGGGGAGATACGCAGTATTTT,CASSVPRPIPGGDTQYF
17,NA,TRBD1,TRBJ2-4,TRBV27,TGTGCCACCCGTAGGGGGACAGGGGACTTAGCCAAAAACATTCAGTACTTC,CATRRGTGDLAKNIQYF
14,NA,TRBD1,TRBJ2-7,TRBV10-1,TGCGCCAGCAGTGTTACCGGGACAGGGAGCGAGCAGTACTTC,CASSVTGTGSEQYF
13,NA,TRBD1,TRBJ1-1,TRBV20-1,TGCAGTGTAAAGGCAGGGGGCGAGACTGAAGCTTTCTTT,CSVKAGGETEAFF
13,once,NA,TRBJ1-1,TRBV20-1,TGCAGTGCCTTAGGTCCGGGGGGCACTGAAGCTTTCTTT,CSALGPGGTEAFF